This T cell receptor beta chain was observed in a study of shared clonotypes between healthy human individuals. General observations from the study: The donor pool, a small one, limited the genetic and exposure-history diversity represented.

The CDR3 covers 16 residues. Germline V gene data show CDR1 as WSHSY and CDR2 as SAAADI. The J segment lost 6 bases and the V segment lost 3 bases, leaving 9 bases of the junction unmatched. Produced via immunoSEQ multiplex PCR; TCRdb's table is partial and in-frame only. The sample has about 660,000 clones, roughly 70% seen once; the top ten hold under 2%. In the case of this clone: What it binds is not known.

The rearrangement uses TRBV10-2 and TRBJ2-3; 10 nucleotides align to TRBD2. This sequence originates from a woman younger than 45 in good health. The sample taken for sequencing was memory CD4+ T cells sorted from blood. Subset specified: CD45RA-negative fraction. In DNA, the CDR3 is TGCGCCAGCAGTGACAGGACTAGCGGCAGCGTGGATACGCAGTATTTT. Encoded protein: CASSDRTSGSVDTQYF.